This T cell receptor beta chain appears in the sequencing data of a study of cytomegalovirus exposure and HLA in healthy donors. Study-wide results and limits: Altogether, 150 to 200 TCR beta chains were recorded as cytomegalovirus-associated. Only CMV serostatus was available as immune exposure information. Researchers reported in a later analysis that a missense DCLRE1C variant was tied to TCR beta V- and J-gene trimming. As a later analysis showed, several of the most significant clusters appeared to be linked to common viral pathogens.

Trimming pared 3 bases from V and 0 bases from J, leaving 9 bases between. The germline V gene encodes CDR1 SGHVS and CDR2 FQNEAQ. This CDR3 region has 14 residues. On this clone: What it binds is not known.

The primer mix had 60 Vbeta and 13 Jbeta primers. The repertoire was sequenced with immunoSEQ multiplex PCR; TCRdb's copy has only in-frame clones and lacks some. The table includes some 200,000 clones, about two thirds detected once. This TCR was recovered from a man between 35 and 55 years old in good health and CMV-seropositive. The genes are TRBV7-8 and TRBJ2-7; tentative D call: TRBD1 (6 bases). Specimen: PBMCs. The CDR3 DNA sequence: TGTGCCAGCAGCTTCAACAGGGCCTCCTACGAGCAGTACTTC. Its protein product is CASSFNRASYEQYF.